The sequence of this T cell receptor (beta chain) was determined in a study of blood T cell repertoires in COVID-19. Measured with immunoSEQ multiplex PCR; TCRdb has only the in-frame clones, and not every one. In the table there are about 220,000 clones, around 80% of which are singletons. This clonotype was sampled from a woman aged 70-85 years with acute or convalescent COVID-19. Sequencing input: peripheral blood.

CDR3 nucleotides: TGTGCCAGCAGAAGTACACTGAACACTGAAGCTTTCTTT. This codes for CASRSTLNTEAFF. This rearrangement joins TRBV7-2 to TRBJ1-1; D not resolved. V dropped 6 bases and J dropped 0 bases, with 8 bases sitting between them. Germline V gene lookup returns CDR1 SGHTA and CDR2 FQGNSA. The CDR3 has 13 residues.